This is a list of T cell receptor beta chains from one sample in a study of HIV-infected children after antiretroviral therapy interruption. TCRdb itself ran the 3' RACE reads through MiXCR, one entry per CDR3 protein. The sample has 70,000 to 90,000 distinct CDR3 sequences; 6.9% are singletons. The sequences come from CD45RA+ CD4+ T cells from PBMCs, pooled from several time points, collected from a donor given antiretroviral therapy, either interrupted or continuous. The receptors were sampled from a pool of human donors with HIV. The CDR3 runs from the conserved cysteine through the conserved F or W. D genes are given only for firm matches. Only some rows state a clone size, as once, few, many or a class for expanded clones.

V gene: TRBV10-3; CDR3 length: 15; J gene: TRBJ2-7; D gene: -; clone size: many; CDR3 DNA: TGTGCCATCAGCCCGCGGGACACCCCGTCCTACGAGCAGTACTTC; CDR3 protein: CAISPRDTPSYEQYF
V gene: TRBV29-1; CDR3 length: 12; J gene: TRBJ1-2; D gene: -; clone size: many; CDR3 DNA: TGCAGCGTTTGGGGAGCTAACTATGGCTACACCTTC; CDR3 protein: CSVWGANYGYTF
V gene: TRBV7-8; CDR3 length: 14; J gene: TRBJ1-1; D gene: -; clone size: many; CDR3 DNA: TGTGCCAGCAGCCCCAGAAGACAAACGACTGAAGCTTTCTTT; CDR3 protein: CASSPRRQTTEAFF
V gene: TRBV14; CDR3 length: 18; J gene: TRBJ2-7; D gene: TRBD2; clone size: many; CDR3 DNA: TGTGCCAGCAGCCAAGATAACGGGGTACTAGCGGGAACCTACGAGCAGTACTTC; CDR3 protein: CASSQDNGVLAGTYEQYF
V gene: TRBV3-1; CDR3 length: 14; J gene: TRBJ1-1; D gene: -; clone size: few; CDR3 DNA: TGTGCCAGCAGCCAAGACTGGTTGGGGGCCGGAGCTTTCTTT; CDR3 protein: CASSQDWLGAGAFF
V gene: TRBV29-1; CDR3 length: 15; J gene: TRBJ2-3; D gene: TRBD2; clone size: many; CDR3 DNA: TGCAGCGTTGTAACCAGCGGGGGCAGCACAGATACGCAGTATTTT; CDR3 protein: CSVVTSGGSTDTQYF
V gene: TRBV11-2; CDR3 length: 13; J gene: TRBJ1-6; D gene: -; clone size: many; CDR3 DNA: TGTGCCAGCAGTTTGGGATGGAATTCACCCCTCCACTTT; CDR3 protein: CASSLGWNSPLHF
V gene: TRBV19; CDR3 length: 15; J gene: TRBJ1-2; D gene: TRBD1; clone size: -; CDR3 DNA: TGTGCCAGCACCAGCGGACAGGGCCTTAACTATGGCTACACCTTC; CDR3 protein: CASTSGQGLNYGYTF
V gene: TRBV7-9; CDR3 length: 15; J gene: TRBJ1-4; D gene: -; clone size: many; CDR3 DNA: TGTGCCAGCAGCTTAATCGGCGGGCAGGAGGAAAAACTGTTTTTT; CDR3 protein: CASSLIGGQEEKLFF
V gene: TRBV7-2; CDR3 length: 16; J gene: TRBJ2-7; D gene: TRBD2; clone size: -; CDR3 DNA: TGTGCCAGCAGCTTAGACCTGGGACTATCAAAAGGGGAGCAGTACTTC; CDR3 protein: CASSLDLGLSKGEQYF
V gene: TRBV15; CDR3 length: 14; J gene: TRBJ1-2; D gene: -; clone size: many; CDR3 DNA: TGTGCCACCAGCAGAGGGGAAGGGGACTATGGCTACACCTTC; CDR3 protein: CATSRGEGDYGYTF
V gene: TRBV12-3/TRBV12-4; CDR3 length: 14; J gene: TRBJ2-7; D gene: TRBD2; clone size: many; CDR3 DNA: TGTGCCAGCAGCCACGGACTAGCTCACGACGAGCAGTACTTC; CDR3 protein: CASSHGLAHDEQYF
V gene: TRBV7-2; CDR3 length: 14; J gene: TRBJ1-5; D gene: TRBD1; clone size: many; CDR3 DNA: TGTGCCAGCAGCTCTACAGGGGCCAATCAGCCCCAGCATTTT; CDR3 protein: CASSSTGANQPQHF
V gene: TRBV12-5; CDR3 length: 13; J gene: TRBJ2-5; D gene: -; clone size: many; CDR3 DNA: TGTGCTAGTCGGGGGAGTGAGCCAGAGACCCAGTACTTC; CDR3 protein: CASRGSEPETQYF
V gene: TRBV7-2; CDR3 length: 16; J gene: TRBJ1-5; D gene: -; clone size: -; CDR3 DNA: TGTGCCAGCAGCCCCACTTTGGCAGGGCAAAATCAGCCCCAGCATTTT; CDR3 protein: CASSPTLAGQNQPQHF
V gene: TRBV6-4; CDR3 length: 14; J gene: TRBJ2-3; D gene: -; clone size: many; CDR3 DNA: TGTGCCAGCAGTGACGAGTGGAACACAGATACGCAGTATTTT; CDR3 protein: CASSDEWNTDTQYF
V gene: TRBV7-9; CDR3 length: 13; J gene: TRBJ1-2; D gene: -; clone size: many; CDR3 DNA: TGTGCCAGCAGCTTAAACCCCAACTATGGCTACACCTTC; CDR3 protein: CASSLNPNYGYTF
V gene: TRBV5-1; CDR3 length: 18; J gene: TRBJ2-5; D gene: TRBD2; clone size: many; CDR3 DNA: TGCGCCAGCAGCTCCCGGGGCTTCGGGCGGGAGGCACAAGAGACCCAGTACTTC; CDR3 protein: CASSSRGFGREAQETQYF
V gene: TRBV20-1; CDR3 length: 18; J gene: TRBJ1-2; D gene: -; clone size: many; CDR3 DNA: TGCAGTGCTCCCACCGGGGGAAGGGGACGGACCTCTAACTATGGCTACACCTTC; CDR3 protein: CSAPTGGRGRTSNYGYTF
V gene: TRBV19; CDR3 length: 14; J gene: TRBJ2-3; D gene: -; clone size: few; CDR3 DNA: TGTGCCAGTAGTATAAATCACGAAACAGATACGCAGTATTTT; CDR3 protein: CASSINHETDTQYF
V gene: TRBV19; CDR3 length: 13; J gene: TRBJ1-2; D gene: -; clone size: many; CDR3 DNA: TGTGCCAGTAGTTCCGGGAGAGAGGATGGCTACACCTTC; CDR3 protein: CASSSGREDGYTF